This T cell receptor beta chain was identified in a study of identifying expanded T cells in peripheral blood. General observations from the study: Approximately 1.2 clones differed between technical replicates, versus about 15 and 19 over time. Across healthy donors, higher total template counts meant significantly greater roughly two-week count variance.

The table lists this clone with a count of one. Its antigen remains unknown. Generated by immunoSEQ multiplex PCR, the TCRdb table keeps only in-frame clones and is missing some. The table has approximately 97,000 clones, 88% seen once. No infections or other immune events were documented during collection. V lost 8 bases, J lost 0 bases, and 12 bases lay in between. From germline, CDR1 is SGHKS and CDR2 YYEKEE (reference sequence). CDR3 size: 14 residues. Sequencing was carried out using blood. The TCR was taken from a person aged 18-69 years in good health. The V call is TRBV5-5, the J call TRBJ2-4; D assignment may be TRBD1 or TRBD2 (5 bases each). This CDR3 is CASSPGTAKNIQYF. Here the CDR3 DNA reads TGTGCCAGTTCACCCGGGACAGCCAAAAACATTCAGTACTTC.